Listed below are T cell receptor beta chains from one sample, sequenced in a study of blood T cell repertoires in COVID-19. The repertoire was sequenced with immunoSEQ multiplex PCR; TCRdb's copy has only in-frame clones and lacks some. The profile shows 95,000 to 150,000 clones, about four fifths of them singletons. Sequencing used peripheral blood. The receptors come from a woman aged 70-85 years with acute or convalescent COVID-19. CDR3s include the opening cysteine and the closing phenylalanine or tryptophan. The order of the fields is D gene, J gene, V gene, clone size, CDR3 protein, CDR3 DNA. A D gene is named only where the DNA matches it firmly. Expanded clones get a size class; other rows say once, few or many, or leave the size out.

d_gene: -
j_gene: TRBJ1-5
v_gene: TRBV7-2
abundance: -
CDR3aa: CASSLDLNQPQHF
CDR3nt: TGTGCCAGCAGCTTAGATCTCAATCAGCCCCAGCATTTT

d_gene: -
j_gene: TRBJ1-1
v_gene: TRBV11-1
abundance: -
CDR3aa: CASSLYRETEAFF
CDR3nt: TGTGCCAGCAGCTTATACAGAGAAACTGAAGCTTTCTTT

d_gene: -
j_gene: TRBJ2-1
v_gene: TRBV9
abundance: -
CDR3aa: CASSVAPGNEQFF
CDR3nt: TGTGCCAGCAGCGTAGCGCCGGGGAATGAGCAGTTCTTC

d_gene: TRBD1
j_gene: TRBJ2-4
v_gene: TRBV6-2/TRBV6-3
abundance: once
CDR3aa: CASSYAGQGMKNIQYF
CDR3nt: TGTGCCAGCAGTTACGCCGGACAGGGAATGAAGAACATTCAGTACTTC

d_gene: TRBD1
j_gene: TRBJ2-1
v_gene: TRBV19
abundance: once
CDR3aa: CASSTYAGGKYNEQFF
CDR3nt: TGTGCCAGTAGTACTTATGCAGGGGGCAAGTACAATGAGCAGTTCTTC

d_gene: -
j_gene: TRBJ1-2
v_gene: TRBV18
abundance: -
CDR3aa: CASSPTGLRASGYTF
CDR3nt: TGTGCCAGCTCACCAACAGGGTTGAGGGCAAGCGGCTACACCTTC

d_gene: -
j_gene: TRBJ1-1
v_gene: TRBV6-2/TRBV6-3
abundance: -
CDR3aa: CASSYYPNTEAFF
CDR3nt: TGTGCCAGCAGTTATTATCCGAACACTGAAGCTTTCTTT

d_gene: -
j_gene: TRBJ1-1
v_gene: TRBV7-2
abundance: -
CDR3aa: CASALLVLTEAFF
CDR3nt: TGTGCCAGTGCGTTACTCGTCCTGACTGAAGCTTTCTTT

d_gene: -
j_gene: TRBJ1-5
v_gene: TRBV19
abundance: -
CDR3aa: CASTPGGGLLTISPQHF
CDR3nt: TGTGCCAGTACGCCCGGGGGGGGTCTTTTAACAATCAGCCCCCAGCATTTT

d_gene: TRBD2
j_gene: TRBJ2-7
v_gene: TRBV29-1
abundance: -
CDR3aa: CSVWVQAGRFLYEQYF
CDR3nt: TGCAGCGTTTGGGTTCAAGCGGGGCGCTTCTTATACGAGCAGTACTTC

d_gene: TRBD1
j_gene: TRBJ1-5
v_gene: TRBV3-1/TRBV3-2
abundance: -
CDR3aa: CASSQTGLNQPQHF
CDR3nt: TGTGCCAGCAGCCAGACAGGGCTTAATCAGCCCCAGCATTTT

d_gene: -
j_gene: TRBJ1-6
v_gene: TRBV30
abundance: few
CDR3aa: CAWRNTNNSPLHF
CDR3nt: TGTGCCTGGAGGAACACAAATAATTCACCCCTCCACTTT

d_gene: -
j_gene: TRBJ1-1
v_gene: TRBV3-1/TRBV3-2
abundance: -
CDR3aa: CASTQGNTEAFF
CDR3nt: TGTGCCAGCACTCAGGGGAACACTGAAGCTTTCTTT

d_gene: TRBD1
j_gene: TRBJ2-5
v_gene: TRBV5-5
abundance: -
CDR3aa: CASSLDSGGLGETQYF
CDR3nt: TGTGCCAGCAGCTTGGACTCAGGGGGCTTAGGAGAGACCCAGTACTTC

d_gene: -
j_gene: TRBJ1-6
v_gene: TRBV4-1
abundance: -
CDR3aa: CASSQATGPNSPLHF
CDR3nt: TGCGCCAGCAGCCAAGCAACAGGCCCTAATTCACCCCTCCACTTT

d_gene: TRBD1
j_gene: TRBJ2-5
v_gene: TRBV4-3
abundance: -
CDR3aa: CASSQGGGQGSETQYF
CDR3nt: TGCGCCAGCAGCCAAGGTGGCGGACAGGGGTCGGAGACCCAGTACTTC

d_gene: -
j_gene: TRBJ1-6
v_gene: TRBV19
abundance: -
CDR3aa: CATQDSNYNSPLHF
CDR3nt: TGTGCCACCCAGGACAGTAACTATAATTCACCCCTCCACTTT

d_gene: -
j_gene: TRBJ2-3
v_gene: TRBV7-2
abundance: -
CDR3aa: CASSVFRGDTQYF
CDR3nt: TGTGCCAGCAGCGTATTCCGGGGAGATACGCAGTATTTT

d_gene: TRBD1
j_gene: TRBJ1-2
v_gene: TRBV4-3
abundance: -
CDR3aa: CASSSSTGLSGYTF
CDR3nt: TGCGCCAGCAGCTCATCGACAGGGTTGAGCGGCTACACCTTC

d_gene: -
j_gene: TRBJ2-7
v_gene: TRBV11-3
abundance: -
CDR3aa: CASSPQVFSYEQYF
CDR3nt: TGTGCCAGCAGCCCCCAGGTTTTCTCCTACGAGCAGTACTTC

d_gene: -
j_gene: TRBJ1-1
v_gene: TRBV3-1/TRBV3-2
abundance: -
CDR3aa: CASSHGSTEAFF
CDR3nt: TGTGCCAGCAGCCACGGTAGCACTGAAGCTTTCTTT

d_gene: TRBD1
j_gene: TRBJ2-2
v_gene: TRBV6-5
abundance: -
CDR3aa: CASTQTGPGELFF
CDR3nt: TGTGCCAGCACCCAGACAGGGCCCGGGGAGCTGTTTTTT

d_gene: TRBD2
j_gene: TRBJ2-3
v_gene: TRBV11-2
abundance: few
CDR3aa: CASSFAAGSTDTQYF
CDR3nt: TGTGCCAGCAGCTTCGCAGCGGGGTCGACAGATACGCAGTATTTT

d_gene: TRBD2
j_gene: TRBJ2-1
v_gene: TRBV5-4
abundance: -
CDR3aa: CASSYNSGNEQFF
CDR3nt: TGTGCCAGCAGCTACAATAGCGGGAATGAGCAGTTCTTC

d_gene: -
j_gene: TRBJ2-7
v_gene: TRBV6-2/TRBV6-3
abundance: -
CDR3aa: CASSTQTRGMLDEQYF
CDR3nt: TGTGCCAGCAGTACCCAGACAAGGGGGATGTTGGACGAGCAGTACTTC

d_gene: TRBD2
j_gene: TRBJ2-5
v_gene: TRBV7-2
abundance: once
CDR3aa: CASSLPSGGTEETQYF
CDR3nt: TGTGCCAGCAGCTTACCTAGCGGGGGTACGGAAGAGACCCAGTACTTC

d_gene: TRBD1
j_gene: TRBJ1-2
v_gene: TRBV6-5
abundance: -
CDR3aa: CASSSGQNYGYTF
CDR3nt: TGTGCCAGCAGTTCGGGACAGAACTATGGCTACACCTTC

d_gene: TRBD1
j_gene: TRBJ2-7
v_gene: TRBV2
abundance: few
CDR3aa: CASTLTGGSYEQYF
CDR3nt: TGTGCCAGCACACTGACAGGGGGCTCCTACGAGCAGTACTTC

d_gene: TRBD2
j_gene: TRBJ2-1
v_gene: TRBV2
abundance: once
CDR3aa: CASSQSGVGNEQFF
CDR3nt: TGTGCCAGCAGTCAAAGCGGGGTGGGCAATGAGCAGTTCTTC

d_gene: TRBD1
j_gene: TRBJ1-4
v_gene: TRBV2
abundance: -
CDR3aa: CASSSQGANEKLFF
CDR3nt: TGTGCCAGCAGTTCCCAGGGGGCTAATGAAAAACTGTTTTTT

d_gene: TRBD1
j_gene: TRBJ1-5
v_gene: TRBV14
abundance: -
CDR3aa: CASRQTGRNQPQHF
CDR3nt: TGTGCCAGCAGACAGACAGGGAGGAATCAGCCCCAGCATTTT

d_gene: TRBD2
j_gene: TRBJ2-3
v_gene: TRBV4-3
abundance: -
CDR3aa: CASSQVIRGGSADTQYF
CDR3nt: TGCGCCAGCAGCCAAGTTATACGGGGGGGCAGCGCAGATACGCAGTATTTT

d_gene: -
j_gene: TRBJ1-2
v_gene: TRBV5-5
abundance: once
CDR3aa: CASSRGTPVDYGYTF
CDR3nt: TGTGCCAGCAGCCGAGGGACTCCGGTGGACTATGGCTACACCTTC

d_gene: TRBD2
j_gene: TRBJ2-3
v_gene: TRBV5-4
abundance: -
CDR3aa: CASSLASGGASSTDTQYF
CDR3nt: TGTGCCAGCAGCTTGGCTAGCGGGGGGGCTTCTAGCACAGATACGCAGTATTTT

d_gene: TRBD2
j_gene: TRBJ2-2
v_gene: TRBV6-2/TRBV6-3
abundance: -
CDR3aa: CASSYTGGNTGELFF
CDR3nt: TGTGCCAGCAGTTACACGGGGGGGAACACCGGGGAGCTGTTTTTT

d_gene: -
j_gene: TRBJ1-1
v_gene: TRBV9
abundance: -
CDR3aa: CASSRGNRANTEAFF
CDR3nt: TGTGCCAGCAGCAGAGGGAACAGGGCTAACACTGAAGCTTTCTTT

d_gene: TRBD1
j_gene: TRBJ2-3
v_gene: TRBV2
abundance: -
CDR3aa: CASSGQGPSTDTQYF
CDR3nt: TGTGCCAGCAGCGGACAGGGGCCTAGCACAGATACGCAGTATTTT

d_gene: TRBD1
j_gene: TRBJ1-1
v_gene: TRBV7-8
abundance: -
CDR3aa: CASSLKSQGGISSNTEAFF
CDR3nt: TGTGCCAGCAGCTTGAAGAGCCAGGGGGGAATAAGTTCGAACACTGAAGCTTTCTTT

d_gene: TRBD2
j_gene: TRBJ2-1
v_gene: TRBV4-3
abundance: -
CDR3aa: CASSQGSGGGYYNEQFF
CDR3nt: TGCGCCAGCAGCCAGGGGTCCGGCGGGGGGTACTACAATGAGCAGTTCTTC

d_gene: -
j_gene: TRBJ1-1
v_gene: TRBV6-5
abundance: -
CDR3aa: CASSYRVRGAFF
CDR3nt: TGTGCCAGCAGTTACAGGGTGAGGGGGGCTTTCTTT

d_gene: -
j_gene: TRBJ2-2
v_gene: TRBV6-5
abundance: -
CDR3aa: CASSYGRVNTGELFF
CDR3nt: TGTGCCAGCAGTTACGGGCGGGTCAACACCGGGGAGCTGTTTTTT

d_gene: -
j_gene: TRBJ2-3
v_gene: TRBV7-9
abundance: -
CDR3aa: CASSNPGNPADTQYF
CDR3nt: TGTGCCAGCAGCAATCCAGGGAACCCCGCAGATACGCAGTATTTT